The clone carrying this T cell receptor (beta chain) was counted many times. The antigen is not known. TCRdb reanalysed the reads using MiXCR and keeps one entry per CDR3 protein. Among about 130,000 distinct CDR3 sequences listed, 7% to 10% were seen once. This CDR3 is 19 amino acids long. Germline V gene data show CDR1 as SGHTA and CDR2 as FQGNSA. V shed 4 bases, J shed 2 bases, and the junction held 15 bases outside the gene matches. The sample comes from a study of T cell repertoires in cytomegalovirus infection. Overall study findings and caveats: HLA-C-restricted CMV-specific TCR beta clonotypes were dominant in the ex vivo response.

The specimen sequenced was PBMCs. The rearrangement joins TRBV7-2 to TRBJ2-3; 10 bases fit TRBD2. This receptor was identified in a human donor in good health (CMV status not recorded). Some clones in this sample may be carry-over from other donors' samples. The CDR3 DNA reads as TGTGCCAGCAGCTCCAACGCCCTTCTAGCGGGGGTTATCACAGATACGCAGTATTTT. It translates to CASSSNALLAGVITDTQYF.